Below, 9 T cell receptor beta chains from the same sample are listed, as sequenced in a study of tumor and adjacent non-tumor tissue in lung cancer. RNA was extracted from bulk tissue without any cell sorting. A modified ARM-PCR protocol with three rounds of nested PCR amplified TCRbeta. Each CDR3 protein is one row after TCRdb ran MiXCR on the multiplex PCR reads. The sample holds 200,000 or so distinct CDR3 sequences, 60% to 75% seen once. Sequences were obtained from lung tumor tissue. The source is a man between 60 and 75 years old with non-small cell lung cancer.

About this clonotype: At one end, the junction sequence differs from germline, possibly due to a read error. The chain combines TRBV28 with TRBJ2-1; 9 bases line up with TRBD2. CDR1 is MDHEN and CDR2 is SYDVKM in the germline V gene. The CDR3 is 15 residues long. The CDR3 sequence: CGSSFHWRGGLEQFF. In DNA form, the CDR3 reads TGTGGCAGCAGTTTTCACTGGCGGGGGGGCCTTGAGCAGTTCTTC.

J is TRBJ2-7 and V is TRBV5-5; no definite D call. This CDR3 spans 14 amino acids. From germline, CDR1 is SGHKS and CDR2 YYEKEE (reference sequence). With 4 bases removed from V and 7 bases from J, the gap between germline ends came to 18 bases. The CDR3 bases are TGTGCCAGCAGCGAACGTCCGGGTTCCTGGGAGCAGTACTTC. Protein: CASSERPGSWEQYF.

The genes are TRBV11-2 and TRBJ1-2, with D uncertain. The germline CDR1 and CDR2 sequences are SGHAT and FQNNGV. V was shortened by 8 bases and J by 1 base, with 20 bases between the two germline ends. The CDR3 has 16 amino acids. The CDR3 DNA is TGTGCCAGCGGAAATAGTGGAGAGATTTATAACTATGGCTACACCTTC. Encoded protein: CASGNSGEIYNYGYTF.

This chain links TRBV29-1 with TRBJ2-7; either TRBD1 or TRBD2 may fit D (5 bases each). The CDR3 has 11 amino acids. Germline V CDR1 and CDR2: SQVTM, ANQGSEA. The CDR3 nucleotides read TGCAGGGTCCGGGGCAATTACGAGCAGTACTTC. This gives the protein CRVRGNYEQYF.

In its sample, this clonotype was seen a few times. The V call is TRBV28, the J call TRBJ2-6, with 8 bases matching TRBD2. The V gene's germline CDR1 is MDHEN and CDR2 SYDVKM. This CDR3 comprises 17 residues. Germline trimming cut 4 bases from V and 4 bases from J; bases unmatched to any gene: 9. CDR3 nucleotide sequence: TGTGCCAGCAGTTCCCCGTCGGGGGGGAGAGGGGCCAACGTCCTGACTTTC. As protein: CASSSPSGGRGANVLTF. Combining the CDR3 with reference TRBV28 and TRBJ2-6 gives the whole variable domain DVKVTQSSRYLVKRTGEKVFLECVQDMDHENMFWYRQDPGLGLRLIYFSYDVKMKEKGDIPEGYSVSREKKERFSLILESASTNQTSMYLCASSSPSGGRGANVLTFGAGSRLTVL.

This clonotype has a count of ten or more. V is TRBV5-1 and J is TRBJ2-2; 8 bases match TRBD2. The CDR3 loop spans 14 amino acids. V was clipped by 1 base and J by 7 bases; unmatched bases: 3. Germline-derived CDR1 and CDR2 are SGHRS and YFSETQ. The CDR3 region is CASSLREGIGELFF. As DNA, the CDR3 is TGCGCCAGCAGCTTGCGGGAGGGAATCGGGGAGCTGTTTTTT.

Concerning this clonotype: At one end the junction does not follow the germline gene, possibly because of a read error. The chain combines TRBV5-1 with TRBJ2-4; TRBD2 aligns across 9 bases. The germline V gene has CDR1 SGHRS and CDR2 YFSETQ. The length of the CDR3 is 16 residues. The CDR3 region has the DNA TGCGCCAGCAACTTGGAACTAGCGGGAGCCAAAAACATTCAGTACTTC. Its translation: CASNLELAGAKNIQYF. The full variable domain, with the rest looked up from reference TRBV5-1 and TRBJ2-4, is KAGVTQTPRYLIKTRGQQVTLSCSPISGHRSVSWYQQTPGQGLQFLFEYFSETQRNKGNFPGRFSGRQFSNSRSEMNVSTLELGDSALYLCASNLELAGAKNIQYFGAGTRLSVL.

This clonotype was found many times. The chain recombines TRBV5-5 with TRBJ2-1; maybe TRBD2 (5 bases). This CDR3 comprises 15 residues. Trimming took 7 bases from V and 1 from J, leaving 15 bases between them. Looked up from germline, CDR1 is SGHKS and CDR2 is YYEKEE (reference sequence). The CDR3 reads CASSLGSGSYNEQFF. CDR3 in DNA: TGTGCCAGCTCGCTTGGAAGCGGATCCTACAATGAGCAGTTCTTC.

This clonotype was detected once. Possible read error: a much larger clone is one base away. The V and J genes are TRBV7-9 and TRBJ1-1, with 11 positions matching TRBD1. The CDR3 spans 12 residues. Germline V gives CDR1 SEHNR, CDR2 FQNEAQ (reference sequence). The CDR3 region is CAISLRTGGILF. The CDR3 DNA reads as TGTGCCATCAGCTTAAGGACAGGGGGCATTCTATTT.